Presented here are 26 T cell receptor beta chains from one specimen sequenced in a study of CD4 and CD8 cells across lung adenocarcinoma regions. TCRdb re-analysed the PCR reads in MiXCR, keeping a single row per CDR3 protein. The data show 5,700 or so distinct CDR3 sequences, around 62% seen once. Sequenced: CD4+ T cells from the center of a lung tumor. The receptors were gathered from a female donor with lung adenocarcinoma. The CD4 and CD8 labels of this study may be unreliable.

The CDR3 loop is CASSDFSSGRGSLFF. CDR3 sequence (DNA): TGTGCCAGCAGTGATTTTTCTAGCGGGAGAGGGTCCCTGTTCTTC. The chain has TRBV6-1 and TRBJ2-1; 10 nucleotides line up with TRBD2. In germline, CDR1 is MNHNS, CDR2 SASEGT. The ends lost 3 bases at V and 15 bases at J; junction bases unmatched: 14. This CDR3 is 15 amino acids long.

The genes are TRBV11-2 and TRBJ2-2; D gene unclear. The CDR3 is 14 amino acids. CDR1 and CDR2 (germline): SGHAT, FQNNGV. V lost 1 base to trimming and J lost 5 bases, with 8 bases between them. For the CDR3, the DNA is TGTGCCAGCAGCTTAGGGCACGGTACCGGGGAGCTGTTTTTT. The encoded protein is CASSLGHGTGELFF. Full variable domain (outside the CDR3, taken from reference TRBV11-2 and TRBJ2-2): EAGVAQSPRYKIIEKRQSVAFWCNPISGHATLYWYQQILGQGPKLLIQFQNNGVVDDSQLPKDRFSAERLKGVDSTLKIQPAKLEDSAVYLCASSLGHGTGELFFGEGSRLTVL.

Regarding this clonotype: This is likely a read error, given that the CDR3 carries no conserved phenylalanine or tryptophan at its end. J is TRBJ2-1 and V is TRBV7-3, with TRBD2 as a possible D gene (6 bases). Trimming cost V 4 bases and J 4 bases, with 17 bases left between them. The CDR3 extends over 16 amino acids. The germline CDR1 and CDR2 sequences are SGHTA and FQGTGA. CDR3 nucleotide sequence: TGTGCCAGCAGCTCCGAGTCTGGGGCGGGATACAATGAGCAGTTCTTA. It codes for CASSSESGAGYNEQFL.

This clonotype is large by share. V and J are TRBV7-2 and TRBJ2-1; tentatively, D is TRBD2 (5 bases). The V gene's germline CDR1 is SGHTA and CDR2 FQGNSA. This CDR3 contains 16 residues. Trimming left V 5 bases short and J 0 bases short, with 14 bases between. CDR3 sequence reads: CASSAGGASSYNEQFF. The CDR3 DNA reads TGTGCCAGCAGCGCCGGAGGTGCCAGCTCCTACAATGAGCAGTTCTTC. Filled out from reference TRBV7-2 and TRBJ2-1, the complete variable domain reads GAGVSQSPSNKVTEKGKDVELRCDPISGHTALYWYRQSLGQGLEFLIYFQGNSAPDKSGLPSDRFSAERTGGSVSTLTIQRTQQEDSAVYLCASSAGGASSYNEQFFGPGTRLTVL.

In DNA, the CDR3 is TGCGCCAGCAGTCATTCGAGTGATACGCAGTATTTT. Translation gives CASSHSSDTQYF. The chain is built from TRBV10-2 and TRBJ2-3; D is uncertain. CDR1 and CDR2 (germline): WSHSY, SAAADI. The CDR3 runs to 12 residues. Deletions cut 5 bases from V and 6 bases from J, with 9 bases between.

This clonotype has more than one count but fewer than ten. The genes are TRBV6-1 and TRBJ2-1, with TRBD2 as a possible D gene (6 bases). This CDR3 spans 15 amino acids. The V and J ends lost 3 bases and 3 bases respectively, with 12 bases between them. Germline lookup yields CDR1 MNHNS and CDR2 SASEGT. For the CDR3, the DNA is TGTGCCAGCAGTGACCCGGGAGAACTCTACAATGAGCAGTTCTTC. It yields the protein CASSDPGELYNEQFF.

This clonotype ranks as medium-sized. The rearrangement joins TRBV10-2 to TRBJ2-7; 8 positions match TRBD1. The CDR3 covers 12 residues. The J segment lost 6 bases and the V segment lost 7 bases, leaving 5 bases of the junction unmatched. Per the germline V gene, CDR1 is WSHSY and CDR2 is SAAADI. The CDR3 DNA is TGCGCCAGCACGGTCGGGACAGGCGAGCAGTACTTC. The encoded protein is CASTVGTGEQYF.

In its sample, this clonotype was seen once. The chain carries TRBV6-1 and TRBJ1-2; D is possibly TRBD1 (5 bases). Trimming stripped 0 bases from V and 6 bases from J, with 8 bases between. Germline assignment: CDR1 MNHNS and CDR2 SASEGT. The CDR3 length is 13 residues. In DNA, the CDR3 is TGTGCCAGCAGTGAAGCGGGGCTTCATGGCTACACCTTC. Encoded protein: CASSEAGLHGYTF.

The V and J genes are TRBV6-5 and TRBJ2-2; 8 positions match TRBD1. Germline V gene lookup returns CDR1 MNHEY and CDR2 SVGAGI. There are 15 residues in the CDR3. With V trimmed by 8 bases and J by 0 bases, 5 bases remained unmatched. CDR3 coding DNA: TGTGCCAGCGTTGGGGACAGGTCGAACACCGGGGAGCTGTTTTTT. Residues: CASVGDRSNTGELFF.

The chain couples TRBV6-1 to TRBJ2-7, with TRBD2 matching over 13 bases. Germline V CDR1 and CDR2: MNHNS, SASEGT. Trimming at V came to 8 bases and at J to 4 bases, leaving 8 bases not matched to a gene. The CDR3 runs to 15 residues. The CDR3 region is CASSMTSGRIYEQYF. The DNA for the CDR3 is TGTGCCAGCTCCATGACTAGCGGGAGGATTTACGAGCAGTACTTC.

This rearrangement joins TRBV7-2 to TRBJ2-1; possible D gene TRBD2, 6 bases. This CDR3 contains 16 residues. Germline-derived CDR1 and CDR2 are SGHTA and FQGNSA. V dropped 5 bases and J dropped 0 bases, with 14 bases sitting between them. CDR3 in amino acids: CASSPPGAFSYNEQFF. The DNA for the CDR3 is TGTGCCAGCAGCCCCCCGGGAGCCTTCTCCTACAATGAGCAGTTCTTC.

With regard to this clonotype: One end of the junction does not line up with germline, which may come from a read error. The V and J genes are TRBV6-1 and TRBJ2-5, with 10 bases matching TRBD2. Near its end, the DNA agrees better with TRBJ2-7, so the J call may be wrong. The length of the CDR3 is 14 residues. Per the germline V gene, CDR1 is MNHNS and CDR2 is SASEGT. CDR3 in amino acids: CASREGLAVGEQYF. CDR3 DNA sequence: TGTGCCAGCAGGGAAGGACTAGCGGTGGGCGAGCAGTACTTC.

This chain joins TRBV11-1 and TRBJ2-3, with 7 bases that match TRBD2. The CDR3 extends over 14 amino acids. Per the germline V gene, CDR1 is SGHAT and CDR2 is FQDESV (reference sequence). V shed 3 bases, J shed 0 bases, and the junction held 0 bases outside the gene matches. The CDR3: CASSFSGSTDTQYF. The DNA of the CDR3 is TGTGCCAGCAGCTTTAGCGGGAGCACAGATACGCAGTATTTT.

CDR3 in DNA: TGTGCCAGCAGTTGGACACTCGATAGCAATCAGCCCCAGCATTTT. Translating it yields CASSWTLDSNQPQHF. The J gene is TRBJ1-5, the V gene TRBV6-5; a weak D match, TRBD1 (5 bases). The CDR3 is made up of 15 amino acids. From germline, CDR1 is MNHEY and CDR2 SVGAGI. The V gene lost 4 bases and the J gene lost 0 bases, with 10 bases spanning the gap.

The chain has TRBV12-3 or TRBV12-4 and TRBJ2-1; TRBD2 agrees at 10 bases. The V and J ends lost 3 bases and 6 bases, in that order; junction bases with no gene match: 2. The length of the CDR3 is 14 residues. The CDR3 nucleotides read TGTGCCAGCAGTTTGCCTAGCGGGAGCAATGAGCAGTTCTTC. Translated: CASSLPSGSNEQFF.

This chain uses TRBV7-6 with TRBJ2-5; D is ambiguous. Per the germline V gene, CDR1 is SGHVS and CDR2 is FNYEAQ. CDR3 length: 14 amino acids. Trimming removed 4 bases at V and 5 bases at J, with 14 bases between. The CDR3 here is CASSYEAGWETQYF. The DNA for the CDR3 is TGTGCCAGCAGCTACGAGGCCGGGTGGGAGACCCAGTACTTC. Full variable domain (outside the CDR3, taken from reference TRBV7-6 and TRBJ2-5): GAGVSQSPRYKVTKRGQDVALRCDPISGHVSLYWYRQALGQGPEFLTYFNYEAQQDKSGLPNDRFSAERPEGSISTLTIQRTEQRDSAMYRCASSYEAGWETQYFGPGTRLLVL.

As for this clonotype: At one end, the junction sequence differs from germline, possibly due to a read error. V usage is TRBV6-1 and J usage is TRBJ2-5, with TRBD1 as a possible D gene (7 bases). Germline CDR1 is MNHNS and CDR2 is SASEGT. The CDR3 has 19 residues. The CDR3 DNA follows: TGTGCCAGCACCCGGACTGTGGGGCTAGGGGGCGGGGACCAAGAGACTCAGTACTTC. This translates into CASTRTVGLGGGDQETQYF.

This clonotype came up a few times. The rearrangement joins TRBV7-3 to TRBJ2-1; 8 nucleotides match TRBD2. The V segment lost 2 bases and the J segment 1 base; nucleotides outside the gene matches: 4. CDR1 and CDR2 (germline): SGHTA, FQGTGA. The CDR3 sequence is 16 residues long. CDR3 sequence: CASSLESGGSYNEQFF. The CDR3 coding sequence is TGTGCCAGCAGCTTAGAGAGCGGGGGTTCCTACAATGAGCAGTTCTTC.

The chain is built from TRBV12-5 and TRBJ2-5, with 9 nucleotides matching TRBD1. V shed 3 bases and J 5 bases; nucleotides not matched to a gene: 4. Germline V gene lookup returns CDR1 LGHNT and CDR2 FRNRAP. The length of the CDR3 is 14 residues. CDR3 nucleotides: TGTGCTAGTGGTTTACAGGGGGCAGGGGAGACCCAGTACTTC. The encoded protein is CASGLQGAGETQYF.

The CDR3 loop reads CASSYSGGRAGKTQYF. The CDR3 DNA reads as TGTGCCAGCAGTTACTCCGGCGGGAGGGCCGGGAAGACCCAGTACTTC. The V gene is TRBV6-5, the J gene TRBJ2-5; 9 positions match TRBD2. With V trimmed by 0 bases and J by 6 bases, 8 bases remained unmatched. The CDR3 is 16 residues long. CDR1 is MNHEY, CDR2 SVGAGI, per germline.

As concerns this clonotype: A much larger clone is a single base away; this may be a read error. V is TRBV6-4 and J is TRBJ2-1; the D gene is possibly TRBD2 (5 bases). Germline assignment: CDR1 MRHNA and CDR2 SNTAGT. V dropped 3 bases and J dropped 3 bases, with 6 bases sitting between them. The CDR3 is 13 amino acids. CDR3 DNA: TGTGCCAGCAGTGAGGCGGGCTACAATGAGCAGTTCTTC. Protein product: CASSEAGYNEQFF.

The chain recombines TRBV6-1 with TRBJ2-1; 7 positions agree with TRBD2. With V trimmed by 2 bases and J by 3 bases, 4 bases remained unmatched. The length of the CDR3 is 15 residues. The germline gives CDR1 MNHNS, CDR2 SASEGT. CDR3 in DNA: TGTGCCAGCAGTGAATTCGGGAGGTACTACAATGAGCAGTTCTTC. Translating gives CASSEFGRYYNEQFF.

The V gene is TRBV6-1, the J gene TRBJ1-1; unclear D gene. Trimming left V 7 bases short and J 8 bases short, with 11 bases between. Germline V gives CDR1 MNHNS, CDR2 SASEGT. The CDR3 is 11 residues long. The CDR3 is CASTDEREAFF. In nucleotides, the CDR3 is TGTGCCAGCACCGATGAAAGGGAAGCTTTCTTT.

The rearrangement links TRBV11-3 to TRBJ2-3; 14 bases line up with TRBD2. Germline V CDR1 and CDR2: SGHNT, YENEEA. The J segment lost 5 bases and the V segment lost 3 bases, leaving 4 bases of the junction unmatched. This CDR3 is 16 amino acids long. The CDR3 spells CASSLTSGGAEDTQYF. The DNA for the CDR3 is TGTGCCAGCAGCTTGACTAGCGGGGGGGCAGAAGATACGCAGTATTTT.

This chain links TRBV6-1 with TRBJ2-1; a weak D match, TRBD2 (6 bases). CDR1 is MNHNS and CDR2 is SASEGT in the germline V gene. This CDR3 is 15 amino acids long. V was trimmed by 6 bases and J by 10 bases, leaving 22 bases between them. Here the CDR3 reads CASRQGLALRGEQFF. The CDR3 DNA reads as TGTGCCAGCAGGCAGGGACTCGCCCTAAGAGGCGAGCAGTTCTTC.

This clonotype showed up just once. The chain combines TRBV6-1 with TRBJ2-1, with D unresolved. Germline CDR1 and CDR2: MNHNS and SASEGT. V was cut by 2 bases and J by 8 bases, with 10 bases left in between. CDR3 size: 13 residues. The CDR3 protein is CASSELISHEQFF. The CDR3 DNA follows: TGTGCCAGCAGTGAATTGATTTCTCATGAGCAGTTCTTC.